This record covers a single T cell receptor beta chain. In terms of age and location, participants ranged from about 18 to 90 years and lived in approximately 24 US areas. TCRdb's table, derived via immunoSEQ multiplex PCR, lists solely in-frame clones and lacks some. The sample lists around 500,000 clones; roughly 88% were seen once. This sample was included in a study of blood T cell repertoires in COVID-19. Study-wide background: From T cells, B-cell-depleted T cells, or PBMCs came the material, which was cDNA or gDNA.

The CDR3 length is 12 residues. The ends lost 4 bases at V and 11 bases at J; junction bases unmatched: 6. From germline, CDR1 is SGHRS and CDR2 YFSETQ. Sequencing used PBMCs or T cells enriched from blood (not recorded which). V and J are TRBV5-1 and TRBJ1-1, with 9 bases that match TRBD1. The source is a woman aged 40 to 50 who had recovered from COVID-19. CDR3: CASSTDRGWAFF. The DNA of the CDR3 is TGCGCCAGCAGCACGGACAGGGGATGGGCTTTCTTT.